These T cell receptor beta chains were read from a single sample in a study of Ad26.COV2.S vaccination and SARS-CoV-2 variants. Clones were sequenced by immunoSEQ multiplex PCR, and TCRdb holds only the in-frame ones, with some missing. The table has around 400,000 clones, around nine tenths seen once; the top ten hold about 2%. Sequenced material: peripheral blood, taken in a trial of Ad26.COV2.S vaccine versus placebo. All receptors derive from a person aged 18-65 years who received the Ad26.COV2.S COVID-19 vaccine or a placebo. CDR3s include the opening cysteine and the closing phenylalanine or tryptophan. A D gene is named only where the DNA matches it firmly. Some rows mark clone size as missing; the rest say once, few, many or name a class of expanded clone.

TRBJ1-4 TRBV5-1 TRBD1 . CASSSGQGATNEKLFF TGCGCCAGCAGCTCCGGACAGGGGGCCACTAATGAAAAACTGTTTTTT
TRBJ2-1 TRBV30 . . CAWSASRSNEQFF TGTGCCTGGAGTGCCTCCCGGTCCAATGAGCAGTTCTTC
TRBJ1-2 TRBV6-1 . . CASSENWVNGYTF TGTGCCAGCAGTGAAAACTGGGTAAATGGCTACACCTTC
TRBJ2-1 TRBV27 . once CASSPRGVRNEQFF TGTGCCAGCAGTCCACGTGGGGTCCGGAATGAGCAGTTCTTC
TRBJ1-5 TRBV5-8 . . CASSSGEVEGNQPQHF TGTGCCAGCAGCTCTGGGGAGGTTGAGGGCAATCAGCCCCAGCATTTT
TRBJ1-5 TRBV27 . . CASSSAGGRNQPQHF TGTGCCAGCAGTTCGGCCGGGGGCCGGAATCAGCCCCAGCATTTT
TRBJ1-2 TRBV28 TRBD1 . CASTGQGPNYGYTF TGTGCCAGCACAGGACAGGGACCTAACTATGGCTACACCTTC
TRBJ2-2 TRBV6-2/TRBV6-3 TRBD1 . CASSRTGETGELFF TGTGCCAGCAGTCGGACAGGAGAGACCGGGGAGCTGTTTTTT
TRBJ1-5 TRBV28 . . CASSLVGASNQPQHF TGTGCCAGCAGTTTAGTTGGGGCAAGCAATCAGCCCCAGCATTTT
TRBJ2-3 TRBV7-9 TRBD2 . CASSLGGTLADTQYF TGTGCCAGCAGCCTCGGGGGGACCCTCGCAGATACGCAGTATTTT
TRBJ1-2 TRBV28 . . CATTGGQIYGYTF TGTGCCACCACCGGAGGACAGATCTATGGCTACACCTTC
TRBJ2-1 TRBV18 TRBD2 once CASSPSSGRAHNEQFF TGTGCCAGCTCACCGTCTAGCGGGAGGGCCCACAATGAGCAGTTCTTC
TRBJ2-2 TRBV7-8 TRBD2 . CASSLVGLAGVGTTGELFF TGTGCCAGCAGCTTAGTGGGACTAGCGGGAGTCGGCACCACCGGGGAGCTGTTTTTT
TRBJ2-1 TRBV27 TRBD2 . CASSLRLAGGSPYNEQFF TGTGCCAGCAGTTTAAGACTAGCGGGAGGCTCACCCTACAATGAGCAGTTCTTC
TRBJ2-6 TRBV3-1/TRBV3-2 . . CASSQDGLARRENVLTF TGTGCCAGCAGCCAAGATGGGCTAGCCCGGCGAGAAAACGTCCTGACTTTC
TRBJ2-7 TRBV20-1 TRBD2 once CSASSGGPPYEQYF TGCAGTGCTAGTTCGGGGGGACCTCCTTACGAGCAGTACTTC
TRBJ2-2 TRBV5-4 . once CASSLGGARGADTGELFF TGTGCCAGCAGCTTGGGGGGAGCAAGGGGCGCTGACACCGGGGAGCTGTTTTTT
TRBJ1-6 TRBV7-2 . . CASSPRALFLALHF TGTGCCAGCAGCCCCCGGGCCCTCTTTCTAGCCCTCCACTTT
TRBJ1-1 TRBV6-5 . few CASSYLGALEAFF TGTGCCAGCAGTTACCTAGGGGCTCTTGAAGCTTTCTTT
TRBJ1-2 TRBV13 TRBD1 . CASSLGGQGVWGYTF TGTGCCAGCAGCTTAGGAGGACAGGGGGTATGGGGCTACACCTTC
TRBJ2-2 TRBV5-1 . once CASLSGNGPGELFF TGCGCCAGCCTCTCTGGGAACGGACCCGGGGAGCTGTTTTTT
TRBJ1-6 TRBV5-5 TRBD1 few CASSSTGRSPLHF TGTGCCAGCAGCTCGACAGGGAGATCACCCCTCCACTTT
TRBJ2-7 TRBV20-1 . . CSAGPREQYF TGCAGTGCTGGCCCGAGGGAGCAGTACTTC
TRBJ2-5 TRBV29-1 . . CSVGTRLWTQYF TGCAGCGTCGGGACTCGCCTGTGGACCCAGTACTTC
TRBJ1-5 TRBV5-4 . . CASSFGTDPNQPQHF TGTGCCAGCAGCTTCGGAACCGATCCAAATCAGCCCCAGCATTTT
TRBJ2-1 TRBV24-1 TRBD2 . CATSGTSGRAEGSYNEQFF TGTGCCACCAGTGGGACTAGCGGGAGGGCCGAGGGCTCCTACAATGAGCAGTTCTTC
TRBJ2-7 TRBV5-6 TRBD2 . CASSLVLAEISTYEQYF TGTGCCAGCAGCTTGGTGCTAGCGGAAATTTCTACCTACGAGCAGTACTTC
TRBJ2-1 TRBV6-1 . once CASSEGGGSYNEQFF TGTGCCAGCAGTGAAGGAGGGGGTTCCTACAATGAGCAGTTCTTC
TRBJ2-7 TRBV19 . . CASSIEGGSYEQYF TGTGCCAGTAGTATAGAGGGCGGATCCTACGAGCAGTACTTC
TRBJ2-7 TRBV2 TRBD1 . CASGQGWDEQYF TGTGCCAGCGGACAGGGGTGGGACGAGCAGTACTTC
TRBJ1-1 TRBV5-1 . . CASKQGVNTEAFF TGCGCCAGCAAGCAGGGTGTAAACACTGAAGCTTTCTTT
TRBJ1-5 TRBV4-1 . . CASSQGPDRNSNQPQHF TGCGCCAGCAGCCAAGGCCCCGACAGAAATAGCAATCAGCCCCAGCATTTT
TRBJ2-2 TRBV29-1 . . CSVVEHTGELFF TGCAGCGTCGTAGAGCACACCGGGGAACTGTTTTTT
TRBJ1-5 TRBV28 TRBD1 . CASIRQGEWSQPQHF TGTGCCAGCATTCGACAGGGGGAGTGGAGTCAGCCCCAGCATTTT
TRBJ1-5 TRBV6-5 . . CASSRVSNQPQHF TGTGCCAGCAGCAGGGTGAGCAATCAGCCCCAGCATTTT
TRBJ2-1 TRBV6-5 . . CASSQTRDNEQFF TGTGCCAGCAGTCAGACTAGAGACAATGAGCAGTTCTTC
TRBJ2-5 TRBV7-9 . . CASSFQETQYF TGTGCCAGCAGCTTTCAAGAGACCCAGTACTTC
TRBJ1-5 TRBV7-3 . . CASSPYLARGSNQPQHF TGTGCCAGCAGCCCCTACCTGGCGAGGGGAAGCAATCAGCCCCAGCATTTT
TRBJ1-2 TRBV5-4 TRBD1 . CASSFGQDGYGYTF TGTGCCAGCAGCTTCGGACAGGACGGCTATGGCTACACCTTC
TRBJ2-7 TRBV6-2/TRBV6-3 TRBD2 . CASSYSRLAGDYEQYF TGTGCCAGCAGTTACTCCCGCCTAGCGGGGGACTACGAGCAGTACTTC
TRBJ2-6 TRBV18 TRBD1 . CASSPTTGQASGANVLTF TGTGCCAGCTCACCAACTACGGGACAGGCCTCTGGGGCCAACGTCCTGACTTTC